The 15 T cell receptor beta chains below all came from one sample that was sequenced in a study of CD8 T cells in Susac syndrome. RNA amounts of roughly 0.45 to 1 ug underwent reverse transcription with random hexamers. One entry per CDR3 protein, called by TCRdb with MiXCR from the immunoSEQ multiplex PCR reads. The repertoire includes about 240,000 distinct CDR3 sequences, almost 97% of them detected once, and 0.08% to 0.11% sits in the top ten. Sequencing used CD4+ T cells from PBMCs. Receptors were obtained from a human donor with Susac syndrome.

The chain recombines TRBV30 with TRBJ2-1, with 7 bases fitting TRBD2. CDR3 length equals 13 residues. After removal of 4 bases from V and 8 bases from J, the junction contained 8 bases not matched to a gene. Germline CDR1 is GTSNPN and CDR2 is SVGIG (reference sequence). This CDR3 is CAWNGGRGDEQFF. The CDR3 DNA sequence: TGTGCCTGGAATGGCGGGAGAGGGGATGAGCAGTTCTTC.

The V and J genes are TRBV28 and TRBJ2-1, with TRBD1 matching 8 bases. This CDR3 has 16 residues. Germline trimming cut 5 bases from V and 0 bases from J; bases unmatched to any gene: 6. CDR1 MDHEN and CDR2 SYDVKM come from the germline V gene. The CDR3 DNA follows: TGTGCCAGCAGTCGCAGGGGGCTAAGCTCCTACAATGAGCAGTTCTTC. This codes for CASSRRGLSSYNEQFF.

The rearrangement links TRBV28 to TRBJ2-3; perhaps D is TRBD1 or TRBD2 (5 bases each). The CDR3 runs to 11 residues. The V gene's germline CDR1 is MDHEN and CDR2 SYDVKM. Trimming left V 5 bases short and J 11 bases short, with 11 bases between. Here the CDR3 reads CASSPPGGQYF. The DNA of the CDR3 is TGTGCCAGCAGTCCCCCTGGGGGGCAGTATTTT.

The chain joins TRBV30 to TRBJ1-1, with 9 bases identical to TRBD1. Trimming at V came to 2 bases and at J to 0 bases, leaving 7 bases not matched to a gene. CDR3 length: 16 residues. Germline CDR1 and CDR2: GTSNPN and SVGIG (reference sequence). The CDR3, as DNA: TGTGCCTGGAGTCGACAGGGGGATCTCATGAACACTGAAGCTTTCTTT. Its protein is CAWSRQGDLMNTEAFF.

This clonotype was observed a handful of times. The chain has TRBV28 and TRBJ1-2; D unclear. The CDR3 has 12 residues. Trimming took off 3 bases at V and 5 bases at J, with 7 bases between the two ends. CDR1 is MDHEN, CDR2 SYDVKM, per germline. CDR3 loop: CASSLGSYGYTF. CDR3 DNA: TGTGCCAGCAGTTTGGGCAGTTATGGCTACACCTTC.

The chain combines TRBV29-1 with TRBJ1-2; 10 nucleotides align to TRBD1. Germline CDR1 reads SQVTM; CDR2 reads ANQGSEA. The CDR3 covers 13 residues. With 6 bases clipped from V and 7 bases from J, the junction kept 8 bases outside the gene matches. CDR3 nucleotide sequence: TGCAGCGTCGGGACAGGGGACTTCTTTGGCTACACCTTC. It specifies CSVGTGDFFGYTF.

The chain has TRBV5-4 and TRBJ2-3; D possibly corresponds to TRBD2 (6 bases). The CDR3 runs 15 residues. CDR1 is SGHNT, CDR2 YYREEE, per germline (reference sequence). Trimming removed 4 bases from V and 0 bases from J, with 12 bases in between. CDR3 in DNA: TGTGCCAGCAGCCGGGAGCGGACTAGCACAGATACGCAGTATTTT. Amino acids: CASSRERTSTDTQYF.

The chain is built from TRBV6-6 and TRBJ2-3; TRBD2 aligns across 8 bases. The CDR3 extends over 12 amino acids. Germline V CDR1 and CDR2: MNHNY, SVGAGI (reference sequence). Trimming removed 6 bases from V and 4 bases from J; junction bases left unmatched: 0. The CDR3 region has the DNA TGTGCCAGCAGGACTAGCGCAGATACGCAGTATTTT. Protein sequence: CASRTSADTQYF.

This clonotype has a single count. The chain employs TRBV12-3 or TRBV12-4 and TRBJ2-5, with 8 bases aligning to TRBD2. V was pared by 7 bases and J by 7 bases, with 14 bases of the junction left unmatched. The CDR3 covers 15 residues. The CDR3 DNA reads as TGTGCCAGCAACCCGTACGGGCTAGCGGGTACGACCCAGTACTTC. It specifies CASNPYGLAGTTQYF.

The chain has TRBV7-9 and TRBJ2-1; possibly TRBD1 or TRBD2 for D (5 bases each). The CDR3 totals 17 residues. Trimming took 8 bases from V and 0 from J, leaving 20 bases between them. The V gene's germline CDR1 is SEHNR and CDR2 FQNEAQ (reference sequence). CDR3 sequence reads: CASPRDGKEYSYNEQFF. CDR3 bases: TGTGCCAGCCCCCGGGACGGCAAGGAGTACTCCTACAATGAGCAGTTCTTC.

The chain has TRBV4-1 and TRBJ1-4; D call uncertain. Germline values: CDR1 MGHRA, CDR2 YSYEKL. The CDR3 runs to 15 residues. Trimming pared 0 bases from V and 6 bases from J, leaving 11 bases between. DNA for the CDR3: TGCGCCAGCAGCCAAGAGGGTTATTTCGATGAAAAACTGTTTTTT. Translating gives CASSQEGYFDEKLFF.

In its sample, this clonotype was seen once. The chain recombines TRBV12-3 or TRBV12-4 with TRBJ2-1; 8 bases map to TRBD1. V was pared by 6 bases and J by 3 bases, with 4 bases of the junction left unmatched. The CDR3 extends over 14 amino acids. DNA of the CDR3: TGTGCCAGCAGGCCGGGACAGGTCTACAATGAGCAGTTCTTC. Its protein product is CASRPGQVYNEQFF.

The chain has TRBV20-1 and TRBJ1-5; 8 nucleotides match TRBD1. The CDR3 totals 14 residues. V lost 3 bases to trimming and J lost 8 bases; unmatched junction nucleotides: 9. Germline CDR1 is DFQATT and CDR2 is SNEGSKA (reference sequence). The CDR3 loop is CSASAGTGGEPQHF. In DNA form, the CDR3 reads TGCAGTGCTAGTGCCGGGACAGGCGGCGAGCCCCAGCATTTT.

The J gene is TRBJ1-1, the V gene TRBV19; D uncertain. Germline V gives CDR1 LNHDA, CDR2 SQIVND (reference sequence). Trimming pared 2 bases from V and 3 bases from J, leaving 7 bases between. The CDR3 length is 13 residues. The CDR3 loop reads CASSIRAYTEAFF. The CDR3 DNA sequence: TGTGCCAGTAGTATACGAGCATACACTGAAGCTTTCTTT. Full variable domain (remainder filled in from reference TRBV19 and TRBJ1-1): DGGITQSPKYLFRKEGQNVTLSCEQNLNHDAMYWYRQDPGQGLRLIYYSQIVNDFQKGDIAEGYSVSREKKESFPLTVTSAQKNPTAFYLCASSIRAYTEAFFGQGTRLTVV.

CDR3 sequence reads: CASRRGGSEDIQYF. The CDR3 DNA sequence: TGTGCCAGCAGGCGGGGAGGGTCGGAGGACATTCAGTACTTC. This chain connects TRBV27 to TRBJ2-4; 7 nucleotides align to TRBD2. Unmatched junction bases numbered 10, after V lost 6 bases and J lost 8 bases. The CDR3 totals 14 residues. Germline CDR1 reads MNHEY; CDR2 reads SMNVEV (reference sequence).